The clone carrying this T cell receptor beta chain was recorded a few times. Its target is unknown. These data originate in a study of Tregs in tolerant kidney transplant recipients. Study-wide points: No direct test of biological reproducibility was done here.

The protocol was immunoSEQ multiplex PCR, while the TCRdb copy is restricted to in-frame clones and leaves out a portion. The sample lists 90,000 to 120,000 clones, around 90% occurring once. The V segment lost 5 bases and the J segment 3 bases; nucleotides outside the gene matches: 8. The germline CDR1 and CDR2 sequences are LNHNV and YYDKDF (reference sequence). The CDR3 consists of 15 residues. The clonotype was recovered from a human donor who received a combined kidney and bone marrow transplant. The material sequenced was CD4+ T cells from blood, taken before the transplant. This chain joins TRBV15 and TRBJ1-2; 8 bases agree with TRBD1. For the CDR3, the DNA is TGTGCCACCAGCGGCCGACAGGGGCAGTACTATGGCTACACCTTC. It specifies CATSGRQGQYYGYTF. Variable domain in full (rest from reference TRBV15 and TRBJ1-2): DAMVIQNPRYQVTQFGKPVTLSCSQTLNHNVMYWYQQKSSQAPKLLFHYYDKDFNNEADTPDNFQSRRPNTSFCFLDIRSPGLGDTAMYLCATSGRQGQYYGYTFGSGTRLTVV.